This TCR beta chain was sequenced for a study of blood T cell repertoires in COVID-19. Study context: PBMCs, B-cell-depleted T cells, or T cells provided the cDNA or gDNA that made up the material.

In the authors' workflow: Reference gene primers were amplified, and this amplification served to estimate nucleated cell counts. Measured with immunoSEQ multiplex PCR; TCRdb has only the in-frame clones, and not every one. V and J calls and clone size are those listed in that table; D and trimming were worked out from the DNA. The sample shows 85,000 to 130,000 clones, 65% to 90% of them seen only once. The study recruited people aged 18 to 89 years across roughly 23 US areas. The CDR3 length is 13 residues. CDR1 and CDR2 from the germline V gene are WNHNN and SYGVQD (reference sequence). V lost 2 bases, J lost 6 bases, and 7 bases lay in between.

Sequences were obtained from PBMCs or T cells enriched from blood (not recorded which). The chain couples TRBV10-1 to TRBJ2-2; D remains unclear. The TCR originated in a woman aged 45-65 years who had recovered from COVID-19. Here the CDR3 reads CASSEGLAGELFF. The CDR3 DNA sequence: TGCGCCAGCAGTGAGGGCCTTGCCGGGGAGCTGTTTTTT.